This TCR beta chain was captured in a study of blood T cell repertoires in COVID-19. Study as a whole: In each case, the material was cDNA or gDNA derived from T cells, B-cell-depleted T cells, or PBMCs.

Germline CDR1 is SNHLY and CDR2 is FYNNEI. The CDR3 contains 14 residues. Trimming removed 3 bases from V and 1 base from J, with 10 bases in between. Methods used by the authors: Reference gene primer amplification yielded estimated nucleated cell counts. Sequencing was performed with immunoSEQ multiplex PCR; in TCRdb, only in-frame clones are kept and a portion is missing. D and trimming were read from the DNA, whereas the V and J calls and clone size are those reported in that table. Among fewer than 250,000 clones listed, 70% to 85% were seen once. The chain uses TRBV2 and TRBJ2-7; D ambiguous. The clonotype originates from a woman older than 75 with acute or convalescent COVID-19. Sequencing used peripheral blood. Here the CDR3 reads CASSDPAPSYEQYF. Here the CDR3 DNA reads TGTGCCAGCAGTGACCCAGCGCCATCCTACGAGCAGTACTTC.